This TCR beta chain stems from a study of PD-1 blockade in classical Hodgkin lymphoma. Findings and caveats of the study: By cycle point C4D1, TCR diversity had risen significantly in CD4+ cells (but not CD8+ cells).

Losses at the gene ends were 5 bases for V and 6 bases for J; bases not matched to a gene: 23. Per germline, CDR1 SGHAT and CDR2 FQNNGV. The CDR3 contains 19 residues. Data came from immunoSEQ multiplex PCR; TCRdb stores just in-frame clones and leaves some out. In the table there are over 7,500 clones, 92% of which are singletons. With respect to this clone: What it binds is unknown.

Each patient's relapse followed autologous stem cell transplantation, and brentuximab vedotin exposure varied. Best responses included complete response and partial response; otherwise, the best response was progressive disease. This sample comprised peripheral blood mononuclear cells (PBMCs), obtained at baseline. This rearrangement joins TRBV11-2 to TRBJ2-7; 9 bases align to TRBD2. This receptor was identified in a human donor with classical Hodgkin lymphoma. The CDR3 loop is CASSLRFKSAGGPGLEQYF. Written as DNA, the CDR3 is TGTGCCAGCAGCCTCCGTTTTAAATCGGCGGGAGGGCCCGGGCTCGAGCAGTACTTC. The full variable domain, its missing parts supplied by reference TRBV11-2 and TRBJ2-7, is EAGVAQSPRYKIIEKRQSVAFWCNPISGHATLYWYQQILGQGPKLLIQFQNNGVVDDSQLPKDRFSAERLKGVDSTLKIQPAKLEDSAVYLCASSLRFKSAGGPGLEQYFGPGTRLTVT.